This entry lists 21 T cell receptor beta chains sequenced from one sample in a study of blood T cells in healthy people across ages (dated by TCRdb to about 2015). To prepare the library, 5' RACE was applied. TCRdb records Illumina HiSeq 2500 as the sequencer. A second PCR of 7 to 11 cycles was performed with a sample-barcoded 5' primer and a J-beta primer mix. Starting from the raw public reads, TCRdb applied fastp trimming at Q25, assembled clones with MiXCR and retained in-frame beta chains. CDR3 protein sequences are deduplicated, and each keeps its most common genes and DNA. The sample includes around 1,000,000 distinct CDR3 sequences, with roughly 24% observed a single time. Of the sample, about 0.8% falls within the top ten clones. This same sample was also taken into another study, of T cells of mothers and their children.

Material for sequencing was blood. Receptors were obtained from a girl aged 2-10 years in good health.

The chain has TRBV29-1 and TRBJ1-1, with D possibly being TRBD1 (6 bases). Germline V gene data show CDR1 as SQVTM and CDR2 as ANQGSEA. Trimming took 6 bases from V and 1 from J, leaving 15 bases between them. The CDR3 is made up of 14 amino acids. As DNA, the CDR3 is TGCAGCGTCGTACTAAGGACAGCGAACACTGAAGCTTTCTTT. Protein sequence: CSVVLRTANTEAFF.

The rearrangement uses TRBV7-2 and TRBJ2-3, with 8 bases identical to TRBD1. The CDR3 consists of 16 residues. J gave up 1 base and V 5 bases, and 8 bases lay outside the gene matches. From germline, CDR1 is SGHTA and CDR2 FQGNSA. The CDR3 sequence: CASSQLRGQGTDTQYF. In DNA, the CDR3 is TGTGCCAGCAGCCAATTAAGGGGACAGGGCACAGATACGCAGTATTTT.

This clonotype was recorded a few times. The V call is TRBV4-2, the J call TRBJ1-1; 10 nucleotides align to TRBD1. Trimming took 5 bases from V and 1 from J; bases not matched to a gene: 4. Germline V CDR1 and CDR2: LGHNA, YNFKEQ. CDR3 length: 15 amino acids. CDR3 residues: CASSTRDRGNTEAFF. The CDR3 nucleotides read TGTGCCAGCAGCACCCGGGACAGGGGGAACACTGAAGCTTTCTTT.

This clonotype appeared a few times. The chain has TRBV28 and TRBJ2-2, with D tentatively TRBD2 (5 bases). V lost 8 bases to trimming and J lost 4 bases, with 14 bases between them. CDR3 size: 14 residues. Germline CDR1 and CDR2: MDHEN and SYDVKM. Here the CDR3 reads CASSRGLSTGELFF. CDR3 DNA sequence: TGTGCCAGCTCTCGAGGGCTTTCCACCGGGGAGCTGTTTTTT.

About this clonotype: A junction end diverges from the germline sequence, so it may reflect a read error. This chain connects TRBV20-1 to TRBJ2-5; D gene uncertain. The germline gives CDR1 DFQATT, CDR2 SNEGSKA (reference sequence). The CDR3 contains 13 residues. CDR3 nucleotide sequence: TGCAGTGCTAGAGAGATATACCAAGGGACCCAGTACTTC. Its protein is CSAREIYQGTQYF.

The chain joins TRBV6-5 to TRBJ1-3; unclear D gene. CDR3 length: 14 residues. V lost 0 bases, J lost 4 bases, and 7 bases lay in between. Germline V gives CDR1 MNHEY, CDR2 SVGAGI. CDR3 residues: CASSYSKGGNTIYF. CDR3 bases: TGTGCCAGCAGTTACTCGAAGGGAGGAAACACCATATATTTT.

This chain uses TRBV20-1 with TRBJ2-5, with a possible D match to TRBD1 (6 bases). The end of the DNA is better explained by TRBJ2-7, so the J call may be wrong. Per the germline V gene, CDR1 is DFQATT and CDR2 is SNEGSKA (reference sequence). The CDR3 has 14 residues. Written as DNA, the CDR3 is TGCAGTGCTAGACACGCTGGACAGCGGCACGAGCAGTACTTC. This encodes CSARHAGQRHEQYF.

The chain is built from TRBV21-1 and TRBJ2-2. TRBV21-1 is designated a pseudogene. This CDR3 has 14 amino acids. The CDR3 coding sequence is TGTGCCAGCAGCAAAGGTGGGGACACCGGGGAGCTGTTTTTT. Its protein product is CASSKGGDTGELFF.

Concerning this clonotype itself: The junction does not match germline at one end; this may be a read error. The chain has TRBV5-6 and TRBJ1-6; D is ambiguous. This CDR3 is 13 amino acids long. Germline V gene data show CDR1 as SGHDT and CDR2 as YYEEEE. In DNA form, the CDR3 reads TGTGCCAGCAGCGTGGCATCGGGTTCAACCCTCCACTTT. Protein sequence: CASSVASGSTLHF. Filled out from reference TRBV5-6 and TRBJ1-6, the complete variable domain reads DAGVTQSPTHLIKTRGQQVTLRCSPKSGHDTVSWYQQALGQGPQFIFQYYEEEERQRGNFPDRFSGHQFPNYSSELNVNALLLGDSALYLCASSVASGSTLHFGNGTRLTVT.

This clonotype occurred once. This chain links TRBV25-1 with TRBJ2-4; D ambiguous. This CDR3 comprises 12 residues. Germline CDR1 reads MGHDK; CDR2 reads SYGVNS. The ends were cut back, 0 bases at V and 9 bases at J, with 6 bases in the middle. This chain's CDR3 is CASSEYGSIQYF. DNA of the CDR3: TGTGCCAGCAGTGAATACGGGTCCATTCAGTACTTC.

The chain recombines TRBV14 with TRBJ1-4; D is uncertain. CDR3 length equals 13 residues. From germline, CDR1 is SGHDN and CDR2 FVKESK. With 0 bases removed from V and 8 bases from J, the gap between germline ends came to 7 bases. CDR3 bases: TGTGCCAGCAGCCAAGATCGCAGGGAAAAACTGTTTTTT. Amino acid sequence: CASSQDRREKLFF.

This clonotype was seen only a few times. The chain recombines TRBV7-2 with TRBJ2-5, with 8 bases lining up with TRBD2. The J call is in doubt because the DNA end fits TRBJ2-1 better. CDR1 is SGHTA, CDR2 FQGNSA, per germline. The CDR3 has 18 amino acids. CDR3 amino acids: CASSLGYAAGVTTNEQFF. CDR3 nucleotides: TGTGCCAGCAGCTTAGGTTACGCAGCGGGGGTAACCACAAATGAGCAGTTCTTC.

V and J are TRBV28 and TRBJ2-7, with 9 bases that match TRBD1. Germline values: CDR1 MDHEN, CDR2 SYDVKM. The CDR3 is 15 residues long. The ends lost 5 bases at V and 3 bases at J; junction bases unmatched: 8. CDR3 sequence (DNA): TGTGCCAGCAGTCCCTCTCACAGGGGGCACTACGAGCAGTACTTC. Translated, it gives CASSPSHRGHYEQYF.

The chain recombines TRBV9 with TRBJ2-3; perhaps TRBD2 as D (7 bases). This CDR3 region has 17 residues. The V and J ends lost 0 bases and 1 base respectively, with 15 bases between them. The germline V gene encodes CDR1 SGDLS and CDR2 YYNGEE. The CDR3 sequence is CASSVGGGVGGTDTQYF. DNA of the CDR3: TGTGCCAGCAGCGTAGGAGGGGGGGTAGGGGGCACAGATACGCAGTATTTT.

In its sample, this clonotype was seen a few times. The chain uses TRBV6-5 and TRBJ2-5, with D tentatively TRBD1 (5 bases). Germline lookup yields CDR1 MNHEY and CDR2 SVGAGI. Trimming pared 2 bases from V and 5 bases from J, leaving 9 bases between. The CDR3 has 13 residues. The CDR3 nucleotides read TGTGCCAGCAGTTACCCGAAGGGGGAGACCCAGTACTTC. It specifies CASSYPKGETQYF.

This clonotype was counted a few times. The chain carries TRBV7-3 and TRBJ1-2; tentative D call: TRBD1 (6 bases). Trimming removed 0 bases at V and 3 bases at J, with 11 bases between. Per the germline V gene, CDR1 is SGHTA and CDR2 is FQGTGA. There are 15 residues in the CDR3. The CDR3 DNA sequence: TGTGCCAGCAGCTTAACGCCGGGACAAGACTATGGCTACACCTTC. Its translation is CASSLTPGQDYGYTF.

This chain links TRBV7-2 with TRBJ1-1; a weak D match, TRBD1 (5 bases). The V end lost 2 bases, the J end lost 9 bases, and 16 bases lay between the germline ends. The CDR3 runs 14 residues. Germline-derived CDR1 and CDR2 are SGHTA and FQGNSA. DNA for the CDR3: TGTGCCAGCAGCTTACAGCCGACAGCAGTACAAGCTTTCTTT. It yields the protein CASSLQPTAVQAFF.

The rearrangement links TRBV20-1 to TRBJ2-3, with a possible D match to TRBD2 (6 bases). Germline V gene sequence: CDR1 DFQATT, CDR2 SNEGSKA (reference sequence). Trimming removed 3 bases from V and 6 bases from J, with 19 bases in between. This CDR3 is built from 15 residues. CDR3 sequence: CSARLSTGAIDTQYF. DNA of the CDR3: TGCAGTGCTAGGTTAAGTACGGGAGCCATTGATACGCAGTATTTT.

The rearrangement joins TRBV24-1 to TRBJ2-4; D remains unclear. CDR1 and CDR2 (germline): KGHDR, SFDVKD. The CDR3 runs to 12 residues. Trimming stripped 5 bases from V and 5 bases from J, with 6 bases between. The CDR3 protein is CATSARENIQYF. The CDR3 region has the DNA TGTGCCACCAGTGCTCGTGAAAACATTCAGTACTTC.

The chain joins TRBV14 to TRBJ1-3; the D gene is possibly TRBD1 (5 bases). The CDR3 is 15 amino acids. The V gene's germline CDR1 is SGHDN and CDR2 FVKESK. V was clipped by 4 bases and J by 4 bases, with 14 bases between them. CDR3 region: CASSPSGGIGNTIYF. The CDR3 region has the DNA TGTGCCAGCAGCCCCTCTGGGGGGATCGGAAACACCATATATTTT.

This clonotype was detected only a few times. V usage is TRBV12-3 or TRBV12-4 and J usage is TRBJ2-5, with D maybe TRBD2 (5 bases). Trimming removed 6 bases from V and 2 bases from J, with 10 bases in between. The CDR3 loop spans 13 amino acids. CDR3 sequence (DNA): TGTGCCAGCAGGCTAGCTTCGCAAGAGACCCAGTACTTC. This codes for CASRLASQETQYF.